This TCR beta chain was obtained from a study of beta chain features in type 1 diabetes. Study-wide results and limits: Whether HLA type influences TCRB rearrangement remained unresolved here. Patients' naive, central memory and Treg TCRB repertoires seemed closer to one another than those of healthy donors. All four CD4+ subsets of Type 1 diabetes patients contained TCRB CDR3s that were moderately but significantly shorter. A pattern of fewer insertions and more deletions at VDJ junctions was seen in type 1 diabetes patients.

Germline V CDR1 and CDR2: SGHRS, YFSETQ. This CDR3 is 12 amino acids long. The V end lost 4 bases, the J end lost 2 bases, and 6 bases lay between the germline ends. The whole isolated RNA underwent reverse transcription, so sequencing captured expressed TCRB transcripts. Roughly 3.5 million reads per sample were averaged for naive, central memory and regulatory samples. TCRdb's copy holds only in-frame clones and misses some; the assay was immunoSEQ multiplex PCR. The sample consists of hundreds of thousands of clones, around an eighth of them appearing once. This clone was seen more than once but under ten times. Its antigen is not known.

The origin of this receptor is a man aged 18 to 29 with type 1 diabetes. The specimen was naive CD4+ T cells from blood. The chain has TRBV5-1 and TRBJ2-5; D gene uncertain. This CDR3 is CASSETQETQYF. The DNA of the CDR3 is TGCGCCAGCAGCGAGACTCAAGAGACCCAGTACTTC.